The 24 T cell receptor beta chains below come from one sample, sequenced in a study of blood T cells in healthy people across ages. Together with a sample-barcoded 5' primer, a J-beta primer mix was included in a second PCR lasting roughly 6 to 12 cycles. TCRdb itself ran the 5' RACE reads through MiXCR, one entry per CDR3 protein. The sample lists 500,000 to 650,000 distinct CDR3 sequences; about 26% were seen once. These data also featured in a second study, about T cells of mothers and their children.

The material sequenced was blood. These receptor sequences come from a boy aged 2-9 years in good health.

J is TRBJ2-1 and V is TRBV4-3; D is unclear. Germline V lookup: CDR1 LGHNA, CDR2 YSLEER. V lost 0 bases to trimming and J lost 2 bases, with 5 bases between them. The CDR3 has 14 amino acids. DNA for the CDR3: TGCGCCAGCAGCCAAGATCACGCCTACAATGAGCAGTTCTTC. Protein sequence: CASSQDHAYNEQFF.

CDR3 in DNA: TGTGCCAGCAGTCGGGACAGGTACTATGGCTACACCTTC. Translation gives CASSRDRYYGYTF. The rearrangement links TRBV12-3 or TRBV12-4 to TRBJ1-2; TRBD1 matches 8 bases. The CDR3 length is 13 residues. V shed 5 bases, J shed 3 bases, and the junction held 2 bases outside the gene matches.

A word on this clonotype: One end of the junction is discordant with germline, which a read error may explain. CDR3 protein: CAGSLWGTEGGEKLFF. The CDR3 bases are TGTGCCGGCAGTTTGTGGGGGACGGAAGGAGGGGAAAAACTGTTTTTT. This rearrangement joins TRBV12-3 or TRBV12-4 to TRBJ1-4, with D possibly being TRBD1 (5 bases). The CDR3 consists of 16 residues.

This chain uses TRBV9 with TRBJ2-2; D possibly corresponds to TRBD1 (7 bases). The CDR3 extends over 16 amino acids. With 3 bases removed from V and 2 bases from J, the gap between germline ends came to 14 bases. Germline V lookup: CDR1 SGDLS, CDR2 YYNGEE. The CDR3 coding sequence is TGTGCCAGCAGCGCACGACAGGGACTCAACACCGGGGAGCTGTTTTTT. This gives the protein CASSARQGLNTGELFF.

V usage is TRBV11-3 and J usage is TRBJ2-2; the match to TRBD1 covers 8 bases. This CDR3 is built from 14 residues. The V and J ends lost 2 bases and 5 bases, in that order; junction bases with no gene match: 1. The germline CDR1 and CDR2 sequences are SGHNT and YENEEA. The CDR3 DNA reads TGTGCCAGCAGCTTAAACAGGGGGACCGGGGAGCTGTTTTTT. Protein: CASSLNRGTGELFF.

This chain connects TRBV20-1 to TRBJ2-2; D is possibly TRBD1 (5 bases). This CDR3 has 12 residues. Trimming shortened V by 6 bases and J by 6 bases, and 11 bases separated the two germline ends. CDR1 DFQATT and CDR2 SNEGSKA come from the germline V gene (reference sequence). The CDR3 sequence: CSARTHPGELFF. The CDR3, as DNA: TGCAGTGCACGGACACATCCCGGGGAGCTGTTTTTT.

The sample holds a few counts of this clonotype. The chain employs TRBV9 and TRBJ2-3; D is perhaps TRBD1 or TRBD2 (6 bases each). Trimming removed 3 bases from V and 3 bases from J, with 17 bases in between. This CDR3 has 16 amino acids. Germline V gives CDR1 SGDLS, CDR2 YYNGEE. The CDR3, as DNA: TGTGCCAGCAGCGACCCCAATTGGGGGGCAACAGATACGCAGTATTTT. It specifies CASSDPNWGATDTQYF.

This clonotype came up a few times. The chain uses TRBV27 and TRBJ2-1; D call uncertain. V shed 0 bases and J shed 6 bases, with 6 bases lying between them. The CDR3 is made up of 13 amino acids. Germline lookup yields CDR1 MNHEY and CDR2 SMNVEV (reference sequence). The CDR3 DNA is TGTGCCAGCAGTTTATCGGCGTTCAATGAGCAGTTCTTC. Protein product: CASSLSAFNEQFF.

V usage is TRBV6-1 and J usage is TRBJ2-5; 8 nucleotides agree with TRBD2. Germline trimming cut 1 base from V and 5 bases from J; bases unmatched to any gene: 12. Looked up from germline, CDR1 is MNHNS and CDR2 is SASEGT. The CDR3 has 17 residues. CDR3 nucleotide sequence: TGTGCCAGCAGTGAAGTTGCGGCGGGGGGACCCCGGGAGACCCAGTACTTC. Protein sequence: CASSEVAAGGPRETQYF.

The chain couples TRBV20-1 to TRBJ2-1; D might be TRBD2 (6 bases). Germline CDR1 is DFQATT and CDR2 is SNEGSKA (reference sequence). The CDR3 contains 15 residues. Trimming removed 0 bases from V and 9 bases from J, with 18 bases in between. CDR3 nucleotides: TGCAGTGCTAGAGAGCCGGGACTTAGCGGCGGTGAGCAGTTCTTC. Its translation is CSAREPGLSGGEQFF.

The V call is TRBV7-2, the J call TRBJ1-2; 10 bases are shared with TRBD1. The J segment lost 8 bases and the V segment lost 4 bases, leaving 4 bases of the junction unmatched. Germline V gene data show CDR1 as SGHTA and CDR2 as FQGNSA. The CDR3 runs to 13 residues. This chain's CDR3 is CASSSSTGGGYTF. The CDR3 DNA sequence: TGTGCCAGCAGCTCATCGACAGGGGGCGGCTACACCTTC.

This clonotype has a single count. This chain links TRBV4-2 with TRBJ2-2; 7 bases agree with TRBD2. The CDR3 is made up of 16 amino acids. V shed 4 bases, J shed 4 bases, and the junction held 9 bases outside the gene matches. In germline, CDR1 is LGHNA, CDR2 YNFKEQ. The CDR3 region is CASSPPGGGPTGELFF. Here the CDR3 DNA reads TGTGCCAGCAGCCCTCCCGGCGGGGGTCCCACCGGGGAGCTGTTTTTT.

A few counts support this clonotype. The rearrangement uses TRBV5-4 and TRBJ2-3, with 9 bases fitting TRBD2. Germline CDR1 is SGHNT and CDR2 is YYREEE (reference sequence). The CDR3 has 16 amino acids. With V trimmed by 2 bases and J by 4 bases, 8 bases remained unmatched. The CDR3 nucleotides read TGTGCCAGCAGCTTTTGGGCGGGGGGGCCCTCAGATACGCAGTATTTT. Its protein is CASSFWAGGPSDTQYF.

The CDR3 sequence: CASSFPGGGGIQETQYF. DNA for the CDR3: TGCGCCAGCAGTTTTCCGGGAGGAGGGGGCATCCAAGAGACCCAGTACTTC. The chain has TRBV5-1 and TRBJ2-5; D possibly uses TRBD1 or TRBD2 (7 bases each). V was cut by 5 bases and J by 1 base, with 21 bases left in between. Looked up from germline, CDR1 is SGHRS and CDR2 is YFSETQ. This CDR3 has 17 amino acids. Supplemented by reference TRBV5-1 and TRBJ2-5, the full variable domain reads KAGVTQTPRYLIKTRGQQVTLSCSPISGHRSVSWYQQTPGQGLQFLFEYFSETQRNKGNFPGRFSGRQFSNSRSEMNVSTLELGDSALYLCASSFPGGGGIQETQYFGPGTRLLVL.

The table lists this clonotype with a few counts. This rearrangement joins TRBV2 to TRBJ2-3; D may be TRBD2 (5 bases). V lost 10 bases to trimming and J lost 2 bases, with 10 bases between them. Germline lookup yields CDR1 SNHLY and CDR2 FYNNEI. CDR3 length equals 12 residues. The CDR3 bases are TGTGCCACCAGCGGTAACACAGATACGCAGTATTTT. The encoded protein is CATSGNTDTQYF.

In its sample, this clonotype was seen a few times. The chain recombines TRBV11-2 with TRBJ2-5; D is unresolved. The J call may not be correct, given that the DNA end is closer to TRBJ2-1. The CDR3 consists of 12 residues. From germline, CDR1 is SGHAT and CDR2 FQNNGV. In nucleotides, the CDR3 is TGTGCCAGCAGCATCTTAGACTATGAGCAGTTCTTC. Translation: CASSILDYEQFF.

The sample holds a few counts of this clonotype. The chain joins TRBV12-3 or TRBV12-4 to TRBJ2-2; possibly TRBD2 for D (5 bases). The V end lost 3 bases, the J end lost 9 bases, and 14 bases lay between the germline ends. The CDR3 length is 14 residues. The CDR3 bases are TGTGCCAGCAGTTTGAGTTCGAGGGAAAGGGAGCTGTTTTTT. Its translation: CASSLSSRERELFF.

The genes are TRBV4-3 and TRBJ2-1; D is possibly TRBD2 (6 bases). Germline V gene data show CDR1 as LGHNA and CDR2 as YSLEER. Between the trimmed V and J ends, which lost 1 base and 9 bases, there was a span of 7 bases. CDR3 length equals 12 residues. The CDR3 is CASSQGGVEQFF. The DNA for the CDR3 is TGCGCCAGCAGCCAAGGGGGGGTTGAGCAGTTCTTC.

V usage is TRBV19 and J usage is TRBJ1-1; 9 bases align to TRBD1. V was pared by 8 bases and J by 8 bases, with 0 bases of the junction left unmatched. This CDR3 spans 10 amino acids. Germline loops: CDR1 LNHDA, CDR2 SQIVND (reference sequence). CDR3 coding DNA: TGTGCCAGTGGGACAGGGGAAGCTTTCTTT. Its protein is CASGTGEAFF.

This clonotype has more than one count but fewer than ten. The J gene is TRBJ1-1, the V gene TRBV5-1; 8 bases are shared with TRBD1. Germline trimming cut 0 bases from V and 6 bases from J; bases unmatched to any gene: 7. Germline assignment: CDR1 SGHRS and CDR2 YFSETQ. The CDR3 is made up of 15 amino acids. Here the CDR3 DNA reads TGCGCCAGCAGCTTGGCCGGGACAGGAACATCTGAAGCTTTCTTT. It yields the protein CASSLAGTGTSEAFF.

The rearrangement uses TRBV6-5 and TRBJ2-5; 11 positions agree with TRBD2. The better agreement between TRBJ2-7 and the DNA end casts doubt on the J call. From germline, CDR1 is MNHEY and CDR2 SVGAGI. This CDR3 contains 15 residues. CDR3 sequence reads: CASSTTSGVSYEQYF. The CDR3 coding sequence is TGTGCCAGCAGTACGACTAGCGGGGTCTCCTACGAGCAGTACTTC.

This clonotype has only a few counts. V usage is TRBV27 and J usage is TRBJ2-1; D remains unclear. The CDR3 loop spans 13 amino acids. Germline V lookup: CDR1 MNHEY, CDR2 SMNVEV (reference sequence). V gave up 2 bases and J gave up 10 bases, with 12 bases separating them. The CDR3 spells CASSLRLEYEQFF. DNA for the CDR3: TGTGCCAGCAGTTTACGCCTCGAATACGAGCAGTTCTTC.

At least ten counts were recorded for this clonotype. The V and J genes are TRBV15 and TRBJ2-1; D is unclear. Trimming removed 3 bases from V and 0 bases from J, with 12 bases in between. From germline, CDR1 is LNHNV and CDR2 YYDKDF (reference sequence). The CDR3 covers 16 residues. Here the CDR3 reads CATSSPEASSYNEQFF. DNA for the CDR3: TGTGCCACCAGCAGTCCCGAAGCATCCTCCTACAATGAGCAGTTCTTC. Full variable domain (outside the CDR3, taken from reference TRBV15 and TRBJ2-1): DAMVIQNPRYQVTQFGKPVTLSCSQTLNHNVMYWYQQKSSQAPKLLFHYYDKDFNNEADTPDNFQSRRPNTSFCFLDIRSPGLGDTAMYLCATSSPEASSYNEQFFGPGTRLTVL.

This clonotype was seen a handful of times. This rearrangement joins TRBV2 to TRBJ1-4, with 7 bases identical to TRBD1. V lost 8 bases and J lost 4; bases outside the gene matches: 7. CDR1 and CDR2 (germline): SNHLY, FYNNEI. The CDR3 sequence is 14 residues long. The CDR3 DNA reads TGTGCCAGCCTAAGGGACAGACTTAATGAAAAACTGTTTTTT. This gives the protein CASLRDRLNEKLFF. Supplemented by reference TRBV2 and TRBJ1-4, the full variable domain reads EPEVTQTPSHQVTQMGQEVILRCVPISNHLYFYWYRQILGQKVEFLVSFYNNEISEKSEIFDDQFSVERPDGSNFTLKIRSTKLEDSAMYFCASLRDRLNEKLFFGSGTQLSVL.